The entry below gives a single T cell receptor (beta chain) sequence along with its context. The antigen remains undetermined. The data belong to a study of T cell responses to AZD1222 COVID-19 vaccine. Study-wide background: Second doses that came at about 4 or about 12 weeks were put together. General observations from the study: Seropositivity was recorded at baseline in only a handful of AZD1222 recipients. Repertoires were sampled only after the peak T cell response. Nearly half of spike-specific TCRs reportedly go after variant regions that carry no mutations.

Germline V CDR1 and CDR2: LGHDT, YNNKEL (reference sequence). V was shortened by 8 bases and J by 4 bases, with 13 bases between the two germline ends. This CDR3 is built from 13 residues. Profiled with immunoSEQ multiplex PCR; TCRdb holds only in-frame clones, not every one. The table records 150,000 or so clones, roughly nine tenths of them present only once. The receptor was derived from an adult in good health. This chain connects TRBV3-1 (or the pseudogene TRBV3-2) to TRBJ2-3; D tentatively fits TRBD1 or TRBD2 (6 bases each). The source was peripheral blood, collected on day 0 of AZD1222 vaccination. CDR3 in amino acids: CASGGRGADTQYF. Here the CDR3 DNA reads TGTGCCAGCGGGGGGCGAGGGGCAGATACGCAGTATTTT.